Here is one TCR beta chain with its context. Its antigen remains unknown. The TCR beta CDR3 regions underwent amplification using RNA transcripts as the source. Using the HTBI primer set, a first-round RT-PCR was run on the TCR CDR3. TCRdb independently ran MiXCR on the multiplex PCR reads; one entry per CDR3 protein. The table includes 400,000 to 600,000 distinct CDR3 sequences, more than 15% detected once. These data come from a study of T cells in Graves' hyperthyroidism and ophthalmopathy. Study-wide results and caveats: Expanded thyroid clonotypes (above 0.001) were mostly also found in blood. Ophthalmopathy onset followed model prediction by a median about 6.9 months.

The V end was cut by 1 base, the J end by 4 bases, with 7 bases between. CDR3 length: 13 residues. Sequenced sample: blood. This chain joins TRBV12-3 or TRBV12-4 and TRBJ1-2, with a tentative D call TRBD1 (5 bases). The sequence was collected from a woman aged 25 to 39 with Graves' ophthalmopathy. The CDR3 is CASSLDGTYGYTF. CDR3 nucleotide sequence: TGTGCCAGCAGTTTAGACGGGACCTATGGCTACACCTTC.